The 20 T cell receptor beta chains given below trace back to one sample, sequenced in a study of neurological immune-mediated disorders (dated by TCRdb to the late 2010s). The time point label for this specimen denotes: technical triplicate 3. Library creation used 5' RACE. Sequencing was performed on an Illumina HiSeq 2500. TCRdb's own reprocessing of the public reads used fastp at Q25 and MiXCR and kept productive beta chains. Rows are unified per CDR3 protein, each entry keeping the most common DNA and genes. This sample has 45,000 or so distinct CDR3 sequences in its table, and roughly a fifth of those were observed once. The ten largest account for roughly 4% of the sample. The sequencing input was PBMCs. Receptors originate from a man between 60 and 70 years old with HTLV-1-associated myelopathy (HAM/TSP).

This clonotype was counted at least ten times. The rearrangement links TRBV6-5 to TRBJ2-3, with 8 bases lining up with TRBD1. Germline lookup yields CDR1 MNHEY and CDR2 SVGAGI. Germline trimming cut 5 bases from V and 2 bases from J; bases unmatched to any gene: 6. The CDR3 spans 15 residues. The CDR3 bases are TGTGCCAGCAGTCGACAGGGGTTACCCACAGATACGCAGTATTTT. Its protein is CASSRQGLPTDTQYF.

This clonotype is medium-sized. The chain recombines TRBV27 with TRBJ2-7, with 7 nucleotides matching TRBD1. The CDR3 is 14 residues long. Germline CDR1 MNHEY, CDR2 SMNVEV (reference sequence). V was pared by 5 bases and J by 0 bases, with 4 bases of the junction left unmatched. The CDR3 coding sequence is TGTGCCAGCAGTCAGGACAGGAACTCCTACGAGCAGTACTTC. Amino acids: CASSQDRNSYEQYF.

This chain joins TRBV12-3 or TRBV12-4 and TRBJ2-1, with D possibly being TRBD2 (6 bases). This CDR3 contains 16 residues. V shed 7 bases and J shed 4 bases, with 20 bases lying between them. CDR3 region: CASTRPACGKYNEQFF. CDR3 DNA sequence: TGTGCCAGCACCAGACCCGCTTGCGGGAAATACAATGAGCAGTTCTTC.

The CDR3 DNA reads as TGCAGTGCTAGAATGAGACAGGGTAGGGGTTACGAGCAGTACTTC. Translation: CSARMRQGRGYEQYF. V usage is TRBV20-1 and J usage is TRBJ2-7; 7 positions agree with TRBD1. This CDR3 is built from 15 residues. Germline V CDR1 and CDR2: DFQATT, SNEGSKA (reference sequence). Unmatched junction bases numbered 11, after V lost 2 bases and J lost 4 bases.

In this sample, this clonotype turned up many times. The V and J genes are TRBV7-2 and TRBJ2-5, with D hard to call. This CDR3 spans 13 amino acids. Germline values: CDR1 SGHTA, CDR2 FQGNSA. V gave up 1 base and J gave up 0 bases, with 3 bases separating them. CDR3 sequence reads: CASSLGHQETQYF. CDR3 nucleotide sequence: TGTGCCAGCAGCTTAGGCCACCAAGAGACCCAGTACTTC.

This clonotype showed up many times. This chain connects TRBV29-1 to TRBJ2-1, with D perhaps assigned TRBD1 or TRBD2 (6 bases each). The CDR3 is 12 amino acids. CDR1 is SQVTM and CDR2 is ANQGSEA in the germline V gene. Here the CDR3 reads CSGQGTHNEQFF. CDR3 sequence (DNA): TGCAGTGGGCAGGGGACTCACAATGAGCAGTTCTTC.

For this clonotype: A read error is possible here, since a much larger clone lies one base away. This is likely a read error, given that the CDR3 carries no conserved phenylalanine or tryptophan at its end. V and J are TRBV27 and TRBJ1-3; D is unclear. Trimming took 0 bases from V and 0 from J, leaving 9 bases between them. This CDR3 is 16 amino acids long. The germline V gene has CDR1 MNHEY and CDR2 SMNVEV (reference sequence). This chain's CDR3 is CASSLSPGLSGNTIYL. CDR3 nucleotide sequence: TGTGCCAGCAGTTTATCTCCAGGCCTCTCTGGAAACACCATATATCTT.

This clonotype was seen ten or more times. This chain connects TRBV6-2 or TRBV6-3 to TRBJ2-1; D may match TRBD1 or TRBD2 (6 bases each). CDR3 length: 17 residues. Germline-derived CDR1 and CDR2 are MNHEY and SVGEGT. V shed 4 bases and J shed 1 base, with 17 bases lying between them. The CDR3 coding sequence is TGTGCCAGCAGTTGGGGGGCGATACAACTGTCCTACAATGAGCAGTTCTTC. Protein product: CASSWGAIQLSYNEQFF.

This clonotype was picked up many times. V is TRBV29-1 and J is TRBJ2-2; the D is unclear. Per germline, CDR1 SQVTM and CDR2 ANQGSEA. This CDR3 contains 13 residues. Deletions cut 7 bases from V and 0 bases from J, with 9 bases between. CDR3 amino acids: CSALAPNTGELFF. The CDR3 DNA follows: TGCAGCGCCCTGGCCCCGAACACCGGGGAGCTGTTTTTT.

This clonotype was observed a handful of times. CDR3 loop: CASSQRSGTTDTQYF. Written as DNA, the CDR3 is TGTGCCAGCAGCCAAAGGAGCGGGACGACAGATACGCAGTATTTT. The V call is TRBV3-1, the J call TRBJ2-3; 7 nucleotides line up with TRBD2. From germline, CDR1 is LGHDT and CDR2 YNNKEL (reference sequence). This CDR3 comprises 15 residues. The ends lost 2 bases at V and 3 bases at J; junction bases unmatched: 5.

The chain is built from TRBV14 and TRBJ2-1; D gene ambiguous. CDR1 is SGHDN and CDR2 is FVKESK in the germline V gene. Trimming removed 4 bases from V and 3 bases from J, with 7 bases in between. The CDR3 sequence is 13 residues long. CDR3 bases: TGTGCCAGCAGCCTCGGCTACTACAATGAGCAGTTCTTC. Its protein is CASSLGYYNEQFF.

At least ten counts were recorded for this clonotype. The rearrangement joins TRBV5-1 to TRBJ1-2; D is unclear. Trimming removed 0 bases at V and 0 bases at J, with 9 bases between. The CDR3 is 15 amino acids. Germline CDR1 SGHRS, CDR2 YFSETQ. CDR3 region: CASSLDRASNYGYTF. Here the CDR3 DNA reads TGCGCCAGCAGCTTGGACCGGGCCTCTAACTATGGCTACACCTTC.

This clonotype was seen many times. The chain combines TRBV7-9 with TRBJ2-6, with TRBD1 as a possible D gene (6 bases). This CDR3 has 17 amino acids. Between the trimmed V and J ends, which lost 3 bases and 4 bases, there was a span of 16 bases. CDR1 SEHNR and CDR2 FQNEAQ come from the germline V gene (reference sequence). CDR3 sequence (DNA): TGTGCCAGCAGCTTCACGCGCACAGGGTCAGGGGCCAACGTCCTGACTTTC. Amino acid sequence: CASSFTRTGSGANVLTF.

This clonotype was counted ten times or more. V gene TRBV12-3 or TRBV12-4 combines with J gene TRBJ1-6; 7 bases fit TRBD1. J lost 10 bases, V lost 5 bases, and 8 bases had no gene match. The CDR3 contains 14 residues. The CDR3 DNA is TGTGCCAGCAGTAGACAGGGAGAGGAATCACCCCTCCACTTT. Translated, it gives CASSRQGEESPLHF.

This clonotype came up many times. V and J are TRBV5-1 and TRBJ2-5, with D possibly TRBD2 on 6 matching bases. CDR1 is SGHRS and CDR2 is YFSETQ in the germline V gene. V lost 5 bases and J 5 bases, leaving 13 bases between the germline ends. The CDR3 has 13 amino acids. The CDR3 DNA follows: TGCGCCAGCAGACGGACGGCGGGGGAGACCCAGTACTTC. It specifies CASRRTAGETQYF.

There are many counts of this clonotype. The chain carries TRBV7-2 and TRBJ1-6; TRBD1 aligns across 7 bases. This CDR3 has 14 residues. CDR1 is SGHTA and CDR2 is FQGNSA in the germline V gene. V lost 3 bases, J lost 9 bases, and 5 bases stayed unmatched. The CDR3 DNA follows: TGTGCCAGCAGCTTGGGGACAGTCCGTTCACCCCTCCACTTT. Its protein product is CASSLGTVRSPLHF.

Only one count was recorded for this clonotype. Since the CDR3 does not end with the conserved phenylalanine or tryptophan, this likely comes from a read error. No DNA is shown, since the ends of the CDR3 on it are uncertain; the CDR3 is the one TCRdb lists. This chain connects TRBV10-3 to TRBJ1-1. Germline V gene lookup returns CDR1 ENHRY and CDR2 SYGVKD. The CDR3 is 15 residues long, ends included. The CDR3 sequence is CAISQPQALGAEALS.

This clonotype was observed many times. The J gene is TRBJ2-7, the V gene TRBV5-1, with a weak D call TRBD2 (5 bases). The V and J ends lost 1 base and 2 bases respectively, with 13 bases between them. CDR3 length: 15 amino acids. CDR1 and CDR2 from the germline V gene are SGHRS and YFSETQ. The DNA for the CDR3 is TGCGCCAGCAGCTTGAGAGGGCCTGGGGCCTACGAGCAGTACTTC. It yields the protein CASSLRGPGAYEQYF.

This clonotype was detected ten times or more. This chain uses TRBV19 with TRBJ1-5; 8 bases fit TRBD1. CDR3 length: 13 residues. The V gene's germline CDR1 is LNHDA and CDR2 SQIVND (reference sequence). The junction had 10 bases not matched to a gene; V was cut back by 11 bases and J by 7 bases. The CDR3 nucleotides read TGTGCCTCGGGGGGAACAGGGGGACAGCCCCAGCATTTT. It codes for CASGGTGGQPQHF.

This clonotype was found many times. The chain employs TRBV20-1 and TRBJ1-2; 7 nucleotides align to TRBD1. The CDR3 contains 13 residues. Germline V CDR1 and CDR2: DFQATT, SNEGSKA (reference sequence). Unmatched junction bases numbered 12, after V lost 0 bases and J lost 14 bases. The CDR3 bases are TGCAGTGCTAGAGATGCGTCAGGGGGTGGTAAAACCTTC. Its protein is CSARDASGGGKTF.